This T cell receptor beta chain was profiled in a study of T cells in tumors and immune-related adverse events. The protocol was immunoSEQ multiplex PCR, while the TCRdb copy is restricted to in-frame clones and leaves out a portion. Of over 7,000 clones listed, 94% are singletons. This TCR came from a female donor with metastatic renal cell carcinoma. The sequencing here drew on lymph node tissue, taken from a patient treated with anti-PD-1 therapy.

CDR3 coding DNA: TGTGCCAGCAGTTTAGAACCGGGACAGGGAGCCACTGAAGCTTTCTTT. Translation gives CASSLEPGQGATEAFF. This chain connects TRBV28 to TRBJ1-1, with TRBD1 matching over 9 bases. The CDR3 contains 16 residues. The germline CDR1 and CDR2 sequences are MDHEN and SYDVKM. V lost 2 bases to trimming and J lost 4 bases; unmatched junction nucleotides: 8. Looking up the rest from reference TRBV28 and TRBJ1-1 gives the full variable domain: DVKVTQSSRYLVKRTGEKVFLECVQDMDHENMFWYRQDPGLGLRLIYFSYDVKMKEKGDIPEGYSVSREKKERFSLILESASTNQTSMYLCASSLEPGQGATEAFFGQGTRLTVV.